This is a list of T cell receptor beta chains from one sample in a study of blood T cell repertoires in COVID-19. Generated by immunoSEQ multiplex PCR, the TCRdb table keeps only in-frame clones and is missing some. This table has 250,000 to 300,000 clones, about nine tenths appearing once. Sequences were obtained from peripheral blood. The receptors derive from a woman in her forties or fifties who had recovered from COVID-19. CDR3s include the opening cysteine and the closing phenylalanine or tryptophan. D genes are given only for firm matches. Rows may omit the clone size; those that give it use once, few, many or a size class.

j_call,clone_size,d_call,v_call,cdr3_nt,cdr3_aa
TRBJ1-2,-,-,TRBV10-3,TGTGCCATCACAGGACTCCTAGGATATGGCTACACCTTC,CAITGLLGYGYTF
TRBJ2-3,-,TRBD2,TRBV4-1,TGCGCCAGCAGCCAACCTACGGGAGGGCTCACAGATACGCAGTATTTT,CASSQPTGGLTDTQYF
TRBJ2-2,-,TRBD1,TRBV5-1,TGCGCCAGCAGCTTGGGACAGGGGGGTACCGGGGAGCTGTTTTTT,CASSLGQGGTGELFF
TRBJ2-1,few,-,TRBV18,TGTGCCAGCTCACCACAGGACAGCCGATCCAATGAGCAGTTCTTC,CASSPQDSRSNEQFF
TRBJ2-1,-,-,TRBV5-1,TGCGCCAGCAGCTTGGCAATGACAGGCCCCTACAATGAGCAGTTCTTC,CASSLAMTGPYNEQFF
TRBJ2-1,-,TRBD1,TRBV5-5,TGTGCCAGCAGCGGACAGGGGCTATACAGTGAGCAGTTCTTC,CASSGQGLYSEQFF
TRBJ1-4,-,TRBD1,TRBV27,TGTGCCAGCAGTTTAAGGTGGACAGGGCGAGAAAAACTGTTTTTT,CASSLRWTGREKLFF
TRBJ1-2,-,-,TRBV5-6,TGTGCCAGCAGCTTGGAGTTTAGCTATGGCTACACCTTC,CASSLEFSYGYTF
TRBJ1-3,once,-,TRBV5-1,TGCGCCAGCAGCTTGGCCGGGACACTTTCTGGAAACACCATATATTTT,CASSLAGTLSGNTIYF
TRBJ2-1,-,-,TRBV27,TGTGCCAGCAGTTTACGACAGGCAGGAGTTGCTCCCATGGGGAATGAGCAGTTCTTC,CASSLRQAGVAPMGNEQFF
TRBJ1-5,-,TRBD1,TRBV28,TGTGCCAGCAGTTTAGTACAGGGGAGTGTCAATCAGCCCCAGCATTTT,CASSLVQGSVNQPQHF
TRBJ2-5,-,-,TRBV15,TGTGCCACCAGCAGAGGTGTCCCAAAAGAGACCCAGTACTTC,CATSRGVPKETQYF
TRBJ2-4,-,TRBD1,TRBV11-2,TGTGCCAGCAGCTTGGTGGGACAGGGTGGAAACATTCAGTACTTC,CASSLVGQGGNIQYF
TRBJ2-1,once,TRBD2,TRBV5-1,TGCGCCAGCAGCTTGTACAGTGGCCTAGCGGGTATCAACAATGAGCAGTTCTTC,CASSLYSGLAGINNEQFF
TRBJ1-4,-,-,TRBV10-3,TGTGCCATCAGTGTTGGGCCTTCCTTAAATGAAAAACTGTTTTTT,CAISVGPSLNEKLFF
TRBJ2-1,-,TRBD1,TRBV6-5,TGTGCCAGCAGTTACACAGGGGACGAACGTAATGAGCAGTTCTTC,CASSYTGDERNEQFF
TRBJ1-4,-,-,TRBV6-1,TGTGCCAGCACTGAATGGAGAGGGCTTGAAAAACTGTTTTTT,CASTEWRGLEKLFF
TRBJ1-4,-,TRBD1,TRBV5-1,TGCGCCAGCAGCCCTGGGGGGACAGGGGATGAAAAACTGTTTTTT,CASSPGGTGDEKLFF
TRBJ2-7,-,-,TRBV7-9,TGTGCCAGCAGCTTAGTAGCCTACGAGCAGTACTTC,CASSLVAYEQYF
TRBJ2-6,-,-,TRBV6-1,TGTGCCAGCAGTGCCCTGACACTTCCAAACTCTGGGGCCAACGTCCTGACTTTC,CASSALTLPNSGANVLTF
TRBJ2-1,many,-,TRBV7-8,TGTGCCAGCAGCCCCGGGGTAACCAGCTCCTACAATGAGCAGTTCTTC,CASSPGVTSSYNEQFF
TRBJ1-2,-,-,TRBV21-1,TGTGCCAGCAGCCCAAAAAGCGCAAGGCCCCCCTATGGCTACACCTTC,CASSPKSARPPYGYTF
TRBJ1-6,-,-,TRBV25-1,TGTGCCAGCAGTGCGGGGGCACCCCTCCACTTT,CASSAGAPLHF
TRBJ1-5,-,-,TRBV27,TGTGCCAGCTCCAGGGCCCCTAATAGCAATCAGCCCCAGCATTTT,CASSRAPNSNQPQHF
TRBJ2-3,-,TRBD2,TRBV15,TGTGCCACCAGCAGTGACCTAGCGGGAGGGCGGGTAGATACGCAGTATTTT,CATSSDLAGGRVDTQYF
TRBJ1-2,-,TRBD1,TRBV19,TGTGCCAGTAGTCCCCGGACAGGGGCCCGAACTAACTATGGCTACACCTTC,CASSPRTGARTNYGYTF
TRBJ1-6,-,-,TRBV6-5,TGTGCCAGCAGAGTTATTAGTACAGCATCCACACCCCTCCACTTT,CASRVISTASTPLHF
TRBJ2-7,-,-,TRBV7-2,TGTGCCAGCTCCCCGCAGGGTCTAGCGACCTTTAGCTCCTACGAGCAGTACTTC,CASSPQGLATFSSYEQYF
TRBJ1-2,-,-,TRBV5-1,TGCGCCAGCAGCTTCGGAAACAGGATTAACTATGGCTACACCTTC,CASSFGNRINYGYTF